This T cell receptor (beta chain) comes out of a study of blood T cell repertoires in COVID-19. Study at large: The United States, Italy and Spain were the sources of the acute and convalescent COVID-19 samples.

The length of the CDR3 is 16 residues. Germline V CDR1 and CDR2: SGHRS, YFSETQ. With 2 bases removed from V and 1 base from J, the gap between germline ends came to 15 bases. TCRdb keeps only in-frame clones here, not all; method: immunoSEQ multiplex PCR. The sample has about 200,000 clones; around four fifths are singletons. The specimen sequenced was peripheral blood. The chain recombines TRBV5-1 with TRBJ1-1; no definite D call. The sequence came from a man in his 60s with COVID-19, enrolled during active disease. The CDR3 DNA reads as TGCGCCAGCAGCTTCACTTCCCTCACTAAGAACACTGAAGCTTTCTTT. This codes for CASSFTSLTKNTEAFF.